Described below is a single T cell receptor beta chain sequence and its context. The sample comes from a study of blood T cell repertoires in COVID-19. Looking at the study overall: COVID-19 samples collected from the United States, Italy and Spain covered acute and convalescent phases.

Original handling: Estimation of nucleated cell counts was performed using reference gene primer amplification. Sequencing was performed with immunoSEQ multiplex PCR; in TCRdb, only in-frame clones are kept and a portion is missing. V and J calls and clone size follow that table, whereas D and trimming were derived from the DNA. Among over 85,000 clones listed, approximately 87% were seen once. The receptor comes from a human donor in a cohort sampled during active COVID-19. Material for sequencing was peripheral blood.

DNA of the CDR3: TGCGCCAGCAGCTTGGCGACACAACGCACAGATACGCAGTATTTT. Translation: CASSLATQRTDTQYF. The rearrangement links TRBV5-1 to TRBJ2-3, with D unresolved. V lost 0 bases to trimming and J lost 1 base, with 9 bases between them. The CDR3 loop spans 15 amino acids. CDR1 is SGHRS, CDR2 YFSETQ, per germline. Filled out from reference TRBV5-1 and TRBJ2-3, the complete variable domain reads KAGVTQTPRYLIKTRGQQVTLSCSPISGHRSVSWYQQTPGQGLQFLFEYFSETQRNKGNFPGRFSGRQFSNSRSEMNVSTLELGDSALYLCASSLATQRTDTQYFGPGTRLTVL.